The 21 T cell receptor beta chains presented below share a single source sample, sequenced in a study of tumor-infiltrating lymphocytes in primary liver carcinoma. The authors made TCR beta cDNA from around 500 ng total RNA with a constant-region primer. For TCR beta, libraries were produced by three nested multiplex PCR rounds using slightly modified ARM-PCR. TRBV1-TRBV30 forward and Cbeta reverse primers drove the first two roughly 11-cycle rounds. TCRdb redid the calling of the multiplex PCR reads with MiXCR, one entry per CDR3 protein. The sample lists about 54,000 distinct CDR3 sequences; about 80% were seen once. Starting material for RNA and DNA co-extraction consisted of about 17-34 mg of unsorted bulk tissue. Source material: liver tumor tissue from sampling region 2. Subset here: tumor region T2, inferior pole. The receptors shown here come from a man aged 35 to 55 with primary liver carcinoma and hepatitis B virus infection.

Regarding this clonotype: Because it lacks the conserved phenylalanine or tryptophan at the end, this CDR3 is likely a read error. The chain is built from TRBV6-1 and TRBJ1-6; D not certain. This CDR3 contains 11 residues. The germline gives CDR1 MNHNS, CDR2 SASEGT. DNA for the CDR3: TGTGGCAGCAGTGAAGGTAGGACCCTCCACCTT. It translates to CGSSEGRTLHL.

This clonotype was seen ten or more times. The rearrangement links TRBV12-3 or TRBV12-4 to TRBJ1-1; 7 bases agree with TRBD1. The CDR3 consists of 13 residues. Germline trimming cut 10 bases from V and 1 base from J; bases unmatched to any gene: 6. This CDR3 reads CAIKTGWNTEAFF. The CDR3 bases are TGTGCCATCAAGACAGGGTGGAACACTGAAGCTTTCTTT.

As for this clonotype: The conserved closing phenylalanine or tryptophan is absent in this CDR3, likely reflecting a read error. The chain joins TRBV13 to TRBJ2-1; no reliable D call. Germline V gene data show CDR1 as PRHDT and CDR2 as FYEKMQ (reference sequence). The length of the CDR3 is 11 residues. Between the trimmed V and J ends, which lost 5 bases and 9 bases, there was a span of 8 bases. The CDR3 DNA reads as TGTGCCAGCAGCCTCAACATTGAGCAGTTCCTC. Protein product: CASSLNIEQFL.

On this clonotype: This is likely a read error, given that the CDR3 carries no conserved phenylalanine or tryptophan at its end. The gene calls are TRBV7-8 and TRBJ2-7; D may correspond to TRBD1 or TRBD2 (5 bases each). The CDR3 has 14 residues. CDR1 is SGHVS, CDR2 FQNEAQ, per germline. The CDR3 sequence is CASSLGTDNYEQYC. The CDR3 DNA reads as TGTGCAAGCAGCTTAGGGACGGACAACTACGAGCAGTACTGC.

Notes on this clonotype: The CDR3 does not close with the conserved phenylalanine or tryptophan, likely indicating a read error. The chain has TRBV4-2 and TRBJ2-1, with TRBD1 matching over 8 bases. The CDR3 is made up of 15 amino acids. Germline lookup yields CDR1 LGHNA and CDR2 YNFKEQ. Here the CDR3 DNA reads TGTACCAGCAGCCAGGGGGCGAGCTCCTACAATGAGCAGTTCCTC. Translated: CTSSQGASSYNEQFL.

This clonotype occurred a few times. The chain has TRBV9 and TRBJ2-3, with TRBD2 identical over 8 bases. The trim removed 0 bases at V and 0 bases at J, leaving 6 bases unmatched. Germline-derived CDR1 and CDR2 are SGDLS and YYNGEE. This CDR3 has 17 amino acids. CDR3 bases: TGTGCCAGCAGCGTAGAGGCTAGCGGGCCTAGCACAGATACGCAGTATTTT. Protein sequence: CASSVEASGPSTDTQYF.

This clonotype was counted at least ten times. The gene calls are TRBV6-6 and TRBJ2-3; 7 nucleotides agree with TRBD1. Germline V lookup: CDR1 MNHNY, CDR2 SVGAGI (reference sequence). With V trimmed by 6 bases and J by 1 base, 7 bases remained unmatched. The length of the CDR3 is 15 residues. This chain's CDR3 is CASSFIGQGTDTQYF. CDR3 DNA: TGTGCCAGCAGCTTCATCGGACAGGGCACAGATACGCAGTATTTT.

Comments on this clonotype: The conserved phenylalanine or tryptophan normally closing the CDR3 is absent here, so this likely arose from a read error. The chain combines TRBV11-1 with TRBJ2-1; the match to TRBD2 covers 14 bases. This CDR3 is built from 17 residues. The V segment lost 5 bases and the J segment 6 bases; nucleotides outside the gene matches: 9. CDR1 is SGHAT and CDR2 is FQDESV in the germline V gene (reference sequence). CDR3: CASSLGLAGEDGNEQFL. CDR3 nucleotides: TGTGCCAGCAGCCTGGGACTAGCGGGAGAAGATGGCAATGAGCAGTTCTTA.

This clonotype has a single count. Compared with germline, one end of the junction differs, possibly owing to a read error. This rearrangement joins TRBV6-6 to TRBJ2-1; 7 nucleotides align to TRBD2. Germline V gene lookup returns CDR1 MNHNY and CDR2 SVGAGI (reference sequence). The CDR3 is made up of 14 amino acids. This CDR3 reads CASSYGGRAVDQFF. The DNA of the CDR3 is TGTGCCAGTAGTTACGGCGGGAGAGCGGTTGATCAGTTCTTT.

V usage is TRBV6-1 and J usage is TRBJ2-7; no definite D call. This CDR3 is 12 amino acids long. Looked up from germline, CDR1 is MNHNS and CDR2 is SASEGT. V dropped 8 bases and J dropped 2 bases, with 10 bases sitting between them. The CDR3 nucleotides are TGTGCCAGCTCCAGGATTACCTACGAGCAGTACTTC. This sequence encodes CASSRITYEQYF.

Notes on this clonotype: The CDR3 end shows no conserved phenylalanine or tryptophan, and so a read error is likely. The rearrangement uses TRBV11-2 and TRBJ2-1, with D perhaps TRBD2 (6 bases). V lost 10 bases and J 7 bases, leaving 20 bases between the germline ends. Germline V gene lookup returns CDR1 SGHAT and CDR2 FQNNGV. This CDR3 comprises 14 residues. The CDR3 DNA reads TGTGCCATCAGTTCAGCGGGCCCTGGTAATGAGCAGTTCTCC. Protein: CAISSAGPGNEQFS.

Points on this clonotype: No conserved phenylalanine or tryptophan is present at the end of the CDR3, so a read error is the likely explanation. The chain joins TRBV11-2 to TRBJ2-7, with 15 positions matching TRBD2. The CDR3 sequence is 18 residues long. Looked up from germline, CDR1 is SGHAT and CDR2 is FQNNGV. CDR3 sequence: CASNLSVGLAGGWYEQYI. The CDR3 DNA reads as TGTGCCAGCAACTTATCCGTTGGACTAGCGGGAGGGTGGTACGAGCAGTACATC.

The chain has TRBV28 and TRBJ2-7; D is undetermined. CDR3 length equals 13 residues. Germline-derived CDR1 and CDR2 are MDHEN and SYDVKM. The CDR3 DNA is TGTGCGGGTTCTAGTGCCATAAGCGACGAGCAGTACTTC. Protein sequence: CAGSSAISDEQYF.

This clonotype was detected ten times or more. The V gene is TRBV10-1, the J gene TRBJ2-3; a possible D gene is TRBD1 (6 bases). The CDR3 sequence is 12 residues long. V dropped 4 bases and J dropped 4 bases, with 6 bases sitting between them. The germline V gene encodes CDR1 WNHNN and CDR2 SYGVQD (reference sequence). The CDR3 DNA sequence: TGCGCCAGCAGTGGGGGGCCAGATACGCAGTATTTT. This codes for CASSGGPDTQYF.

About this clonotype: The junction departs from the called germline gene at one end, perhaps through a read error. J is TRBJ2-1 and V is TRBV6-2 or TRBV6-3; TRBD2 agrees at 13 bases. This CDR3 is built from 14 residues. Germline loops: CDR1 MNHEY, CDR2 SVGEGT. The CDR3 sequence is CTVGTSGAYNGQSF. DNA of the CDR3: TGTACCGTCGGGACTAGCGGGGCCTACAATGGGCAGTCCTTC.

As to this clonotype: Relative to the germline gene, one junction end is altered; a read error may explain this. This CDR3 reads CASSLSLGLAGGGYEQCF. The CDR3 coding sequence is TGTGCCAGTAGCCTATCCCTTGGACTAGCGGGAGGGGGGTACGAGCAGTGCTTC. The J gene is TRBJ2-7, the V gene TRBV11-2, with 15 positions matching TRBD2. The length of the CDR3 is 18 residues. The germline CDR1 and CDR2 sequences are SGHAT and FQNNGV.

For this clonotype: One end of the junction fails to match germline, which may point to a read error. The gene calls are TRBV5-1 and TRBJ2-2; 10 bases match TRBD2. The germline V gene encodes CDR1 SGHRS and CDR2 YFSETQ. CDR3 size: 16 residues. The CDR3 reads CASSFRTSGNIGELFF. The CDR3, as DNA: TGCGCCAGCAGCTTCCGCACTAGCGGGAACATCGGGGAGCTGTTTTTC.

In this sample, this clonotype turned up a few times. The rearrangement joins TRBV7-3 to TRBJ2-7; unclear D gene. This CDR3 contains 14 residues. Trimming removed 3 bases at V and 5 bases at J, with 14 bases between. Germline V gene data show CDR1 as SGHTA and CDR2 as FQGTGA. The CDR3 nucleotides are TGTGCCAGCAGCTTGGACCCCCATGGGGACGAGCAGTACTTC. Amino acid sequence: CASSLDPHGDEQYF.

Of note for this clonotype: A read error may be the cause here, since a much bigger clone is one base away. It is likely a read error, because the conserved phenylalanine at the end of the CDR3 is missing. The V gene is TRBV7-9, the J gene TRBJ2-6; no clear D gene. The germline gives CDR1 SEHNR, CDR2 FQNEAQ (reference sequence). This CDR3 is 14 amino acids long. V was pared by 3 bases and J by 1 base, with 4 bases between. CDR3: CASSLESGANVLTL. The DNA of the CDR3 is TGTGCCAGCAGCTTGGAGTCTGGGGCCAACGTCCTGACTCTC.

This clonotype has more than one count but fewer than ten. It may be a read error: a sequence one base away is much more abundant. The chain recombines TRBV28 with TRBJ2-7, with TRBD2 as a possible D gene (5 bases). Germline V gene lookup returns CDR1 MDHEN and CDR2 SYDVKM. The CDR3 covers 12 residues. The CDR3 DNA reads TGTGCCAGCACCGGAGATCCCTGGGAGCAGTGCTTC. Its translation: CASTGDPWEQCF.

This clonotype was detected a few times. The chain joins TRBV20-1 to TRBJ1-5; a possible D gene is TRBD1 (6 bases). The CDR3 spans 14 residues. Deletions cut 0 bases from V and 9 bases from J, with 15 bases between. CDR1 is DFQATT, CDR2 SNEGSKA, per germline (reference sequence). CDR3: CSARDEGGLGPQHF. As DNA, the CDR3 is TGCAGTGCTAGAGATGAGGGGGGTCTTGGGCCCCAGCATTTT.